The T cell receptor beta chain described here comes from a study of brain T cells in children with intractable seizures. Regarding this clone: As yet, its antigen is unknown.

The assay was immunoSEQ multiplex PCR, and TCRdb's table has in-frame clones only and misses some. The table includes about 340,000 clones, roughly 93% detected once. Time point described: blood from clinic visit 5 months post-surgery; TSC patient then seizure free. Only cases whose brain tissue showed the highest T cell transcript signatures were sequenced. Patients received at least one anti-epileptic drug before surgery. Overall study findings and caveats: Viral specificity was inferred only from CDR3 similarity; HCMV serostatus was unknown.

Germline V gives CDR1 SGHRS, CDR2 YFSETQ. The CDR3 runs to 17 residues. V shed 1 base and J 9 bases; nucleotides not matched to a gene: 15. This rearrangement joins TRBV5-1 to TRBJ2-3; 9 bases fit TRBD2. The sequence was collected from a boy under two years old with tuberous sclerosis and intractable seizures. The specimen comprised peripheral blood, sampled about 5 months after surgery. This CDR3 is CASSLWGEASGTETQYF. CDR3 nucleotide sequence: TGCGCCAGCAGCTTGTGGGGGGAGGCTAGCGGGACCGAGACGCAGTATTTT.